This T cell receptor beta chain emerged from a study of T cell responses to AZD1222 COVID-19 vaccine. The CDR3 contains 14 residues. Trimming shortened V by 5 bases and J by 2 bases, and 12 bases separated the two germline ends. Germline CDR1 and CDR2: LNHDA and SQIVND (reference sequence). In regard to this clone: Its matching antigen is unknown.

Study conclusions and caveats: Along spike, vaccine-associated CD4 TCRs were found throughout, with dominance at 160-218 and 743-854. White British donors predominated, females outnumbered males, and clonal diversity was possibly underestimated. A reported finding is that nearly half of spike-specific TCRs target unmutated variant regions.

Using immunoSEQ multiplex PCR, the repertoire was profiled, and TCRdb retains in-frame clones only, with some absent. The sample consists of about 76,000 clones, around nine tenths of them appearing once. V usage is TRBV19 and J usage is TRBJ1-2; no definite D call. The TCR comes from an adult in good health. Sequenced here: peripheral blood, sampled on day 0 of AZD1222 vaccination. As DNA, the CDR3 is TGTGCCAGTAGTCTCCAAAGGATGAACTATGGCTACACCTTC. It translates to CASSLQRMNYGYTF.